This T cell receptor beta chain derives from a study of cytomegalovirus exposure and HLA in healthy donors. This PCR relied on a set of 60 Vbeta primers and 13 Jbeta primers. Clones were read by immunoSEQ multiplex PCR, and TCRdb kept only the in-frame ones, dropping some. The sample consists of about 160,000 clones, approximately 78% of them appearing once. Germline trimming cut 6 bases from V and 4 bases from J; bases unmatched to any gene: 11. The length of the CDR3 is 15 residues. CDR1 ENHRY and CDR2 SYGVKD come from the germline V gene. The sequenced material came from PBMCs. The chain links TRBV10-3 to TRBJ2-5, with 7 bases matching TRBD2. The clonotype was recovered from a girl aged 2-10 years in good health and CMV-seropositive. CDR3 DNA: TGTGCCATCAGCGTTGAAGCGGGACGGAGAGAGACCCAGTACTTC. It yields the protein CAISVEAGRRETQYF.